These 8 T cell receptor beta chains were sequenced from one sample in a study of PD-1 blockade in classical Hodgkin lymphoma. The assay was immunoSEQ multiplex PCR, and TCRdb's table has in-frame clones only and misses some. The data show around 13,000 clones, roughly 88% seen once. Relapses following autologous stem cell transplantation were seen in all patients, with brentuximab vedotin exposure varying. Magnetic negative selection purified CD4+ T cells from thawed PBMCs. The material sequenced was CD4+ T cells from blood, taken at baseline. The origin of the receptors is a human donor with classical Hodgkin lymphoma.

The chain couples TRBV5-4 to TRBJ2-7, with 10 bases aligning to TRBD2. The J segment lost 4 bases and the V segment lost 3 bases, leaving 7 bases of the junction unmatched. CDR1 and CDR2 from the germline V gene are SGHNT and YYREEE (reference sequence). The CDR3 is 15 residues long. CDR3 in DNA: TGTGCCAGCAGCTCCGGAGGGACTAGCGATTACGAGCAGTACTTC. Translated: CASSSGGTSDYEQYF.

This chain uses TRBV28 with TRBJ2-1; TRBD2 matches at 15 bases. The V gene end was trimmed by 4 bases and the J gene end by 0 bases; junction bases not matched to a gene: 10. Germline V gene sequence: CDR1 MDHEN, CDR2 SYDVKM. The CDR3 is made up of 20 amino acids. CDR3 coding DNA: TGTGCCAGCAGTTCCTGGGGACTAGCGGGAGGCCTAAGCTCCTACAATGAGCAGTTCTTC. Residues: CASSSWGLAGGLSSYNEQFF.

V usage is TRBV5-1 and J usage is TRBJ2-7, with 8 positions matching TRBD1. Per the germline V gene, CDR1 is SGHRS and CDR2 is YFSETQ. The CDR3 runs 14 residues. V was pared by 3 bases and J by 5 bases, with 7 bases of the junction left unmatched. For the CDR3, the DNA is TGCGCCAGCAGCTCCAGGACAGGGTCCCACGAGCAGTACTTC. It translates to CASSSRTGSHEQYF.

The V gene is TRBV2, the J gene TRBJ2-3; TRBD1 aligns across 8 bases. Germline V gives CDR1 SNHLY, CDR2 FYNNEI. The CDR3 consists of 15 residues. Germline trimming cut 7 bases from V and 2 bases from J; bases unmatched to any gene: 8. The CDR3 is CASIRQGSYTDTQYF. In DNA form, the CDR3 reads TGTGCCAGCATCCGACAGGGGTCGTACACAGATACGCAGTATTTT. The full variable domain, with the rest looked up from reference TRBV2 and TRBJ2-3, is EPEVTQTPSHQVTQMGQEVILRCVPISNHLYFYWYRQILGQKVEFLVSFYNNEISEKSEIFDDQFSVERPDGSNFTLKIRSTKLEDSAMYFCASIRQGSYTDTQYFGPGTRLTVL.

This clone was recorded a few times. The chain has TRBV7-9 and TRBJ1-6, with 9 bases that match TRBD1. The CDR3 spans 15 residues. Trimming removed 0 bases from V and 14 bases from J; junction bases left unmatched: 8. CDR1 is SEHNR and CDR2 is FQNEAQ in the germline V gene (reference sequence). CDR3 nucleotides: TGTGCCAGCAGCTTAGCAGGACAGGGGATCATATCCCTCCACTTT. This sequence encodes CASSLAGQGIISLHF.

The genes are TRBV5-3 and TRBJ2-2, with 15 bases fitting TRBD2. TRBV5-3 is assigned to the ORF class and has an uncertain function. This CDR3 is 18 amino acids long. Trimming cost V 3 bases and J 6 bases; bases outside gene matches: 9. CDR3 amino acids: CARSSPGLAGGLAGELFF. In nucleotides, the CDR3 is TGTGCCAGAAGCTCCCCAGGACTAGCGGGGGGGCTGGCCGGGGAGCTGTTTTTT.

The genes are TRBV4-1 and TRBJ2-5; D unresolved. The CDR3 loop spans 14 amino acids. Germline lookup yields CDR1 MGHRA and CDR2 YSYEKL. The V gene lost 1 base and the J gene lost 4 bases, with 10 bases spanning the gap. The CDR3 region is CASSQVPGGETQYF. In DNA form, the CDR3 reads TGCGCCAGCAGCCAAGTTCCGGGCGGAGAGACCCAGTACTTC.

The V call is TRBV5-8, the J call TRBJ1-6; no reliable D call. V was trimmed by 1 base and J by 7 bases, leaving 6 bases between them. CDR3 length: 13 amino acids. Per germline, CDR1 SGHTS and CDR2 YDEGEE. The chain's CDR3 is CASSLQGNSPLHF. The CDR3 DNA is TGTGCCAGCAGCTTGCAAGGGAATTCACCCCTCCACTTT.